This T cell receptor beta chain comes out of a study of control samples from healthy donors and cancer patients. Profiled with immunoSEQ multiplex PCR; TCRdb holds only in-frame clones, not every one. The data show 170,000 or so clones, about 90% seen once. Trimming removed 5 bases from V and 5 bases from J, with 13 bases in between. The CDR3 totals 13 residues. The chain has TRBV12-3 or TRBV12-4 and TRBJ2-7; a possible D gene is TRBD2 (5 bases). The receptor comes from a woman in her 40s in good health. The sample was blood. CDR3 region: CASSRSFGDEQYF. The CDR3 nucleotides read TGTGCCAGCAGTAGGTCCTTCGGGGACGAGCAGTACTTC.